Ten or more counts support the clone carrying this T cell receptor (beta chain). Its antigen remains unknown. One entry per CDR3 protein, called by TCRdb with MiXCR from the 5' RACE reads. The data contain around 290,000 distinct CDR3 sequences, roughly 10% of them singletons. This sample stems from a study of identical twins. The study, taken as a whole, reports: The degree of excess twin sharing was weaker in beta out-of-frame sequences.

There are 17 residues in the CDR3. Germline V gives CDR1 MNHEY, CDR2 SVGEGT. V was clipped by 1 base and J by 0 bases; unmatched bases: 6. These data were also reused for a study on yellow fever vaccine responses in identical twins.

The sample comprised CD8+ T cells sorted from blood. V usage is TRBV6-2 or TRBV6-3 and J usage is TRBJ2-1; 7 nucleotides line up with TRBD1. The clonotype originates from a woman under 30 in good health. The CDR3 sequence: CASSYYTGATSYNEQFF. The CDR3 DNA reads TGTGCCAGCAGTTACTACACAGGGGCGACCTCCTACAATGAGCAGTTCTTC.